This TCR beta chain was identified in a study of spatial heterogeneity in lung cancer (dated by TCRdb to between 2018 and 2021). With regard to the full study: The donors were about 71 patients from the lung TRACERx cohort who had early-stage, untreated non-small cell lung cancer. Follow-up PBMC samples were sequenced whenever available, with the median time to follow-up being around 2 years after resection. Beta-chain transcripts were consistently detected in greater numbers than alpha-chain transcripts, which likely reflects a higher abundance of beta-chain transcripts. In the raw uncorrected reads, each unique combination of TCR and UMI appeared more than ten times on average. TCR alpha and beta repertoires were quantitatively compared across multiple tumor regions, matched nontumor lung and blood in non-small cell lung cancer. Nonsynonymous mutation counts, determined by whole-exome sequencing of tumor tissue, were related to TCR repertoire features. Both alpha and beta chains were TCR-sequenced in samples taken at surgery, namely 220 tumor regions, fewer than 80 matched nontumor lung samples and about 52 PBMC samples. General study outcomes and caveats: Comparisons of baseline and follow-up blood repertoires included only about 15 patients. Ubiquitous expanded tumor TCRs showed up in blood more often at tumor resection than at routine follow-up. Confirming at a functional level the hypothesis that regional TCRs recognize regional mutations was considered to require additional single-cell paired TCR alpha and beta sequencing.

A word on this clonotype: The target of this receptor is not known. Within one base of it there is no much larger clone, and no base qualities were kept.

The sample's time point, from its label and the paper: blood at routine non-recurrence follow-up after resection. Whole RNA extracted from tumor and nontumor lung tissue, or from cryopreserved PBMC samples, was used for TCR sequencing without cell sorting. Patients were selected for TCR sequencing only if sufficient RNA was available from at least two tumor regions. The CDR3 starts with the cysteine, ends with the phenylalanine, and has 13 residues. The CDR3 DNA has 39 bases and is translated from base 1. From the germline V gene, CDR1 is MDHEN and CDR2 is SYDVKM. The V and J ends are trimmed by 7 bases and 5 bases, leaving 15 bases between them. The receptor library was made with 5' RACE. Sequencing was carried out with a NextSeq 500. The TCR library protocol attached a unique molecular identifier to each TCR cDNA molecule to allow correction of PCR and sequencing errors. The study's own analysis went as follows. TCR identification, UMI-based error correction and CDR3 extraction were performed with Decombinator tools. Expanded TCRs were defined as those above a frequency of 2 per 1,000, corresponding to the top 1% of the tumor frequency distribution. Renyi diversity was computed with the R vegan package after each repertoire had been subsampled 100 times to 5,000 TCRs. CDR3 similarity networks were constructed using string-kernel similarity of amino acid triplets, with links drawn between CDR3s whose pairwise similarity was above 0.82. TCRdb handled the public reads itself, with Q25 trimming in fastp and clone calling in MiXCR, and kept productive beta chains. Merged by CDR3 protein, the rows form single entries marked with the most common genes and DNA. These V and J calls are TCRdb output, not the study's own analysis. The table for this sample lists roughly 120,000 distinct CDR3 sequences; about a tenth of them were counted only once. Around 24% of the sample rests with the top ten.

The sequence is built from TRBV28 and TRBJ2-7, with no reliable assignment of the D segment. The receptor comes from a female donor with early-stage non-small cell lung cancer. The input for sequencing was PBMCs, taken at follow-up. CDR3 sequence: CASTFGTGDEQYF. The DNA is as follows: TGTGCCAGCACCTTCGGAACTGGGGACGAGCAGTACTTC.